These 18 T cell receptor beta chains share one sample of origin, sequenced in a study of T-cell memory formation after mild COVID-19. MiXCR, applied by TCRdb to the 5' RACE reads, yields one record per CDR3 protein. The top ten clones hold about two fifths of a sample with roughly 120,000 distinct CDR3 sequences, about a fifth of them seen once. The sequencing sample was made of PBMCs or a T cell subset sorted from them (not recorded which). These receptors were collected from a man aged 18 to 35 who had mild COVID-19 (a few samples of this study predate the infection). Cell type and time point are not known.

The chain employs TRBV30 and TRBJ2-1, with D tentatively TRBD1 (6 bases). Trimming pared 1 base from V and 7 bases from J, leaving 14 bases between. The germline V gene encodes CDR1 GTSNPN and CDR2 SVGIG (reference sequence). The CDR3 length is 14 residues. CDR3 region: CAWSAFRGKNEQFF. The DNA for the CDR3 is TGTGCCTGGAGTGCCTTCAGGGGTAAGAATGAGCAGTTCTTC.

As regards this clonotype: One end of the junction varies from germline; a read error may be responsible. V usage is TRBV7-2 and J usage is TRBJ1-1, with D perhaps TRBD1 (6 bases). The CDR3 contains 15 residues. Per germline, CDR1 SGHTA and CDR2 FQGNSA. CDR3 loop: CASSVAVTGYGEAFF. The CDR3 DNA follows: TGTGCCAGCAGCGTAGCCGTCACAGGGTATGGTGAAGCTTTCTTT. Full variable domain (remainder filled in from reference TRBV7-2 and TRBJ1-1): GAGVSQSPSNKVTEKGKDVELRCDPISGHTALYWYRQSLGQGLEFLIYFQGNSAPDKSGLPSDRFSAERTGGSVSTLTIQRTQQEDSAVYLCASSVAVTGYGEAFFGQGTRLTVV.

DNA of the CDR3: TGCGCCAGCAGCCACAGAGACAGTATTAACCCAGAGACCCAGTACTTC. It specifies CASSHRDSINPETQYF. The chain has TRBV4-3 and TRBJ2-5, with D possibly TRBD1 on 5 matching bases. Germline CDR1 reads LGHNA; CDR2 reads YSLEER. Trimming removed 3 bases from V and 4 bases from J, with 18 bases in between. The CDR3 covers 16 residues.

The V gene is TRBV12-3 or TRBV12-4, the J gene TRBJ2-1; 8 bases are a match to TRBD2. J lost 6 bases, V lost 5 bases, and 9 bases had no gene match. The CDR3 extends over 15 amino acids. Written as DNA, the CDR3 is TGTGCCAGCAGTCAGACTAGCGCTTTGAGCAATGAGCAGTTCTTC. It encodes CASSQTSALSNEQFF.

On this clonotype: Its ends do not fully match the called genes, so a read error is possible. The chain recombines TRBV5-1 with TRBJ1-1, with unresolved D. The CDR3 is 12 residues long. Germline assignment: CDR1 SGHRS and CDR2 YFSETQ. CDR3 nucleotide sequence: TGCGCCAGCAGGTTGGGAAACACTGAAGCTTTCTTT. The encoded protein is CASRLGNTEAFF. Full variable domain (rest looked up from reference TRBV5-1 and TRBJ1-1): KAGVTQTPRYLIKTRGQQVTLSCSPISGHRSVSWYQQTPGQGLQFLFEYFSETQRNKGNFPGRFSGRQFSNSRSEMNVSTLELGDSALYLCASRLGNTEAFFGQGTRLTVV.

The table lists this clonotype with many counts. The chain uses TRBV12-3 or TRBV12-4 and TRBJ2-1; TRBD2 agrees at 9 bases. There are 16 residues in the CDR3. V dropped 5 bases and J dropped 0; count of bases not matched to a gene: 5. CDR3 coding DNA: TGTGCCAGCAGTGACCTAGCGGGGCACTCCTACAATGAGCAGTTCTTC. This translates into CASSDLAGHSYNEQFF.

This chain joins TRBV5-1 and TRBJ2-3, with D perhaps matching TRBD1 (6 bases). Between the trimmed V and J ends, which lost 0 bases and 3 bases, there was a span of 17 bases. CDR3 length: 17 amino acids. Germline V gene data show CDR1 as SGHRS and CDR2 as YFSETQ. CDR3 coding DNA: TGCGCCAGCAGCTTGGTATTCGAGGGGGTCGGTACAGATACGCAGTATTTT. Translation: CASSLVFEGVGTDTQYF. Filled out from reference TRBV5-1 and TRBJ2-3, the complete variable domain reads KAGVTQTPRYLIKTRGQQVTLSCSPISGHRSVSWYQQTPGQGLQFLFEYFSETQRNKGNFPGRFSGRQFSNSRSEMNVSTLELGDSALYLCASSLVFEGVGTDTQYFGPGTRLTVL.

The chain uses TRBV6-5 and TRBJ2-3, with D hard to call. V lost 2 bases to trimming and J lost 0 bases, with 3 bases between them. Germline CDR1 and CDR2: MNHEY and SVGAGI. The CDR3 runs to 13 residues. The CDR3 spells CASSYRSTDTQYF. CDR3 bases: TGTGCCAGCAGTTACCGTAGCACAGATACGCAGTATTTT.

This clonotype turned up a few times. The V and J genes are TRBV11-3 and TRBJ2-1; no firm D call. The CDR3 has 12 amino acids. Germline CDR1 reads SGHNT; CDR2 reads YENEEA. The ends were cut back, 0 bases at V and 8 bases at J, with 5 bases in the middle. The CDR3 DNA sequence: TGTGCCAGCAGCTTAGATTCTTATGAGCAGTTCTTC. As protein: CASSLDSYEQFF.

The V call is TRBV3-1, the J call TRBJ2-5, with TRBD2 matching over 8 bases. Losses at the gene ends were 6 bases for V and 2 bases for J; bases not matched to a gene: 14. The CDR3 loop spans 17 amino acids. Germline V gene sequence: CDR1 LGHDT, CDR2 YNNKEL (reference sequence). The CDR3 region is CASSLNSLSGGQETQYF. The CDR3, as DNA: TGTGCCAGCAGTCTCAACTCATTAAGCGGGGGACAAGAGACCCAGTACTTC.

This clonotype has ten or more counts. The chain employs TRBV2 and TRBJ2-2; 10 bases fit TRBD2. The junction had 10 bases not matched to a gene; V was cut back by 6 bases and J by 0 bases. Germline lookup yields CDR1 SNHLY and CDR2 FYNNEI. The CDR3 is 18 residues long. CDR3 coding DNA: TGTGCCAGCAGCACCCGTCTCCTAGCGGGGGCGAACACCGGGGAGCTGTTTTTT. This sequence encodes CASSTRLLAGANTGELFF.

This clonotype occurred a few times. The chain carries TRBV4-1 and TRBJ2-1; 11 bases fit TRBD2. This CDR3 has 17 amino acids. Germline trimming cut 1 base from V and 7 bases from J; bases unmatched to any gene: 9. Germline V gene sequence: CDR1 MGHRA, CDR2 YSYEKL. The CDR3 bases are TGCGCCAGCAGCCAAGGGGTAGCGGGGGGGCCTCGAAATGAGCAGTTCTTC. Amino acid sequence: CASSQGVAGGPRNEQFF.

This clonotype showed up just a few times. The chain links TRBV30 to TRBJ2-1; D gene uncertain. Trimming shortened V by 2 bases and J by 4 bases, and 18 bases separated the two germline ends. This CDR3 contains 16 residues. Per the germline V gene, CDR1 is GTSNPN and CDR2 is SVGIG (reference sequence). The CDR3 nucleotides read TGTGCCTGGAGTCCCCCGATGGATAGTCCTTACAATGAGCAGTTCTTC. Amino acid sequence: CAWSPPMDSPYNEQFF.

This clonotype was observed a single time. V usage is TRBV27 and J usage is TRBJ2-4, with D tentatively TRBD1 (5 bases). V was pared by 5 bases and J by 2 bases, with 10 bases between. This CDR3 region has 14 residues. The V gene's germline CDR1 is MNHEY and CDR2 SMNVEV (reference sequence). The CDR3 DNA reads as TGTGCCAGCAGTCCCCAGGGTACCAAAAACATTCAGTACTTC. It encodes CASSPQGTKNIQYF.

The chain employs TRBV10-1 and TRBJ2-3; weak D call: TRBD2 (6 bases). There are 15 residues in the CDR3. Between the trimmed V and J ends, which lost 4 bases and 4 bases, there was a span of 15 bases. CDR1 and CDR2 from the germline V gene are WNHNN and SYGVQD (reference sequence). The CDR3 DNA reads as TGCGCCAGCAGTGTGGGGGAGACTAGACCAGATACGCAGTATTTT. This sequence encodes CASSVGETRPDTQYF.

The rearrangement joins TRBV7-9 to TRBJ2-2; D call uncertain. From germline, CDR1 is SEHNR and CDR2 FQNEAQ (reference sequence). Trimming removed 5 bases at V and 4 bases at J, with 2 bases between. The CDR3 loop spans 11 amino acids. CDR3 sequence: CASSITGELFF. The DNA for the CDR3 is TGTGCCAGCAGCATCACCGGGGAGCTGTTTTTT.

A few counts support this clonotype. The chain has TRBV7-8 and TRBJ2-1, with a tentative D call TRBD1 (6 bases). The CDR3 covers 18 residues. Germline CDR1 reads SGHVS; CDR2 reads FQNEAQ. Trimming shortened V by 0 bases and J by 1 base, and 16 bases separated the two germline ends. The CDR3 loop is CASSLARGYTPSYNEQFF. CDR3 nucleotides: TGTGCCAGCAGCTTAGCCAGGGGCTATACTCCGTCCTACAATGAGCAGTTCTTC.

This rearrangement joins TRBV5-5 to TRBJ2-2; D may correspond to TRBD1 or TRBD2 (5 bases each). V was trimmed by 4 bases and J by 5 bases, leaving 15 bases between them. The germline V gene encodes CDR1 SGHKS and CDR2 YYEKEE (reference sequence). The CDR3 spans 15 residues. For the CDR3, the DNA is TGTGCCAGCAGCCGCGGGCAGGGCTATACCGGGGAGCTGTTTTTT. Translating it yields CASSRGQGYTGELFF.